Presented here are 21 T cell receptor beta chains from one specimen sequenced in a study of cytomegalovirus exposure and HLA in healthy donors. Primers: 60 Vbeta forward and 13 Jbeta reverse. Using immunoSEQ multiplex PCR, the repertoire was profiled, and TCRdb retains in-frame clones only, with some absent. The sample records roughly 160,000 clones, about 80% being singletons. The material sequenced was PBMCs. The receptors were gathered from a woman between 50 and 59 years old in good health and CMV-seronegative.

This clone was counted only a few times. The rearrangement links TRBV5-6 to TRBJ2-7; 7 positions match TRBD2. CDR1 SGHDT and CDR2 YYEEEE come from the germline V gene. V was clipped by 3 bases and J by 2 bases; unmatched bases: 5. The CDR3 has 14 residues. This CDR3 reads CASSSGTIPYEQYF. The CDR3 nucleotides are TGTGCCAGCAGCTCCGGGACTATCCCCTACGAGCAGTACTTC.

This chain links TRBV5-1 with TRBJ1-1; D is possibly TRBD1 (6 bases). The V gene lost 0 bases and the J gene lost 0 bases, with 9 bases spanning the gap. Per the germline V gene, CDR1 is SGHRS and CDR2 is YFSETQ. The CDR3 runs to 15 residues. The DNA for the CDR3 is TGCGCCAGCAGCTTGGACAGGGTCCTGAACACTGAAGCTTTCTTT. As protein: CASSLDRVLNTEAFF.

V usage is TRBV6-5 and J usage is TRBJ2-2; 8 bases are a match to TRBD1. Germline CDR1 MNHEY, CDR2 SVGAGI. Germline trimming cut 2 bases from V and 6 bases from J; bases unmatched to any gene: 5. The CDR3 is 15 amino acids. The CDR3 DNA sequence: TGTGCCAGCAGTTACGCGATCAGGGGGCCCGGGGAGCTGTTTTTT. Translating gives CASSYAIRGPGELFF.

CDR3 in amino acids: CAIRAWEDTQYF. The CDR3, as DNA: TGTGCCATCAGGGCCTGGGAGGATACGCAGTATTTT. The chain links TRBV10-3 to TRBJ2-3, with D perhaps TRBD2 (5 bases). CDR3 size: 12 residues. Trimming took 6 bases from V and 6 from J, leaving 10 bases between them. Germline V gene sequence: CDR1 ENHRY, CDR2 SYGVKD.

The gene calls are TRBV9 and TRBJ1-1; no reliable D call. With 0 bases removed from V and 3 bases from J, the gap between germline ends came to 6 bases. CDR3 length equals 13 residues. Germline V gene lookup returns CDR1 SGDLS and CDR2 YYNGEE. CDR3 residues: CASSVAGDTEAFF. CDR3 DNA: TGTGCCAGCAGCGTAGCCGGGGACACTGAAGCTTTCTTT.

The chain couples TRBV30 to TRBJ1-6, with TRBD1 as a possible D gene (6 bases). Trimming cost V 3 bases and J 7 bases, with 10 bases left between them. The CDR3 sequence is 13 residues long. Per germline, CDR1 GTSNPN and CDR2 SVGIG (reference sequence). The CDR3 coding sequence is TGTGCCTGGAGCATGGACAGCAATTCACCCCTCCACTTT. Translation: CAWSMDSNSPLHF.

Note on this clone: As the CDR3 is not closed by the conserved phenylalanine or tryptophan, this likely results from a read error. The chain couples TRBV28 to TRBJ1-1, with 8 bases that match TRBD1. This CDR3 contains 15 residues. From germline, CDR1 is MDHEN and CDR2 SYDVKM. The V and J ends lost 2 bases and 5 bases, in that order; junction bases with no gene match: 7. DNA of the CDR3: TGTGCCAGCAGTTTAGGACAGGGTCCTCGTACTGAAGCTTTCCTT. This sequence encodes CASSLGQGPRTEAFL.

This clone occurred a few times. This chain joins TRBV6-1 and TRBJ1-5, with D perhaps TRBD1 (5 bases). The CDR3 runs 16 residues. Trimming took 2 bases from V and 6 from J, leaving 17 bases between them. Germline loops: CDR1 MNHNS, CDR2 SASEGT. CDR3 region: CASSERVWQGSQPQHF. The CDR3, as DNA: TGTGCCAGCAGTGAAAGGGTTTGGCAGGGAAGTCAGCCCCAGCATTTT.

The chain couples TRBV5-6 to TRBJ2-7; 7 bases match TRBD1. The CDR3 sequence is 14 residues long. Per the germline V gene, CDR1 is SGHDT and CDR2 is YYEEEE. After removal of 4 bases from V and 6 bases from J, the junction contained 10 bases not matched to a gene. In DNA form, the CDR3 reads TGTGCCAGCAGCCCCGATACAGGGGTCGGCGAGCAGTACTTC. It is translated as CASSPDTGVGEQYF.

This chain uses TRBV7-9 with TRBJ2-1; TRBD2 matches 14 bases. The CDR3 is 15 residues long. The germline V gene encodes CDR1 SEHNR and CDR2 FQNEAQ (reference sequence). The V and J ends lost 6 bases and 8 bases, in that order; junction bases with no gene match: 6. CDR3 region: CASRMGLAGADEQFF. CDR3 in DNA: TGTGCCAGCAGGATGGGACTAGCGGGAGCGGATGAGCAGTTCTTC.

The CDR3 is CASRGGGTGRDEQYF. The DNA for the CDR3 is TGTGCCAGCAGGGGCGGAGGGACAGGGCGCGACGAGCAGTACTTC. This rearrangement joins TRBV6-1 to TRBJ2-7, with TRBD1 matching 9 bases. Trimming cost V 6 bases and J 5 bases; bases outside gene matches: 11. The V gene's germline CDR1 is MNHNS and CDR2 SASEGT. This CDR3 region has 15 residues.

J is TRBJ2-1 and V is TRBV11-2; 8 nucleotides line up with TRBD1. This CDR3 contains 17 residues. V was pared by 4 bases and J by 4 bases, with 12 bases of the junction left unmatched. Germline CDR1 is SGHAT and CDR2 is FQNNGV. CDR3 residues: CASSSYRTGRTYNEQFF. The DNA for the CDR3 is TGTGCCAGCAGCTCCTATCGGACAGGGCGTACATACAATGAGCAGTTCTTC.

A few counts support this clone. V gene TRBV11-2 combines with J gene TRBJ1-2; 10 nucleotides match TRBD1. Germline values: CDR1 SGHAT, CDR2 FQNNGV. This CDR3 has 17 residues. The junction had 15 bases not matched to a gene; V was cut back by 5 bases and J by 6 bases. CDR3 sequence (DNA): TGTGCCAGCAGCACCGGGACAGGGGCAACAGGGAGTAATGGCTACACCTTC. The encoded protein is CASSTGTGATGSNGYTF.

This clone was observed a single time. This chain links TRBV28 with TRBJ1-5; 12 bases match TRBD1. Germline trimming cut 6 bases from V and 4 bases from J; bases unmatched to any gene: 19. There are 20 residues in the CDR3. Germline CDR1 and CDR2: MDHEN and SYDVKM. The DNA of the CDR3 is TGTGCCAGCAGGCCCTTTGGGACAGGGGGCCTGAGTGTTGGGAATCAGCCCCAGCATTTT. The encoded protein is CASRPFGTGGLSVGNQPQHF.

This clone came up once. The rearrangement uses TRBV6-1 and TRBJ2-5, with 10 bases that match TRBD1. Judging by the DNA end, TRBJ2-7 fits better; the J call may be wrong. This CDR3 comprises 16 residues. Germline V gives CDR1 MNHNS, CDR2 SASEGT. The CDR3 region is CASSEGGTGVAYEQYF. The CDR3, as DNA: TGTGCCAGCAGTGAAGGCGGGACAGGGGTTGCCTACGAGCAGTACTTC.

This clone was observed a few times. The chain uses TRBV7-6 and TRBJ1-5, with 7 bases lining up with TRBD1. The CDR3 covers 19 residues. V lost 5 bases, J lost 5 bases, and 21 bases stayed unmatched. In germline, CDR1 is SGHVS, CDR2 FNYEAQ. The CDR3: CASSLRGKRGPGPYQPQHF. The CDR3 nucleotides are TGTGCCAGCAGCCTCAGGGGCAAAAGGGGGCCCGGCCCCTATCAGCCCCAGCATTTT.

In DNA form, the CDR3 reads TGTGCCAGTACGGGACACAACAACTACGAGCAGTACTTC. Protein: CASTGHNNYEQYF. The chain links TRBV19 to TRBJ2-7; tentative D call: TRBD1 (6 bases). This CDR3 region has 13 residues. Between the trimmed V and J ends, which lost 7 bases and 3 bases, there was a span of 13 bases. The germline gives CDR1 LNHDA, CDR2 SQIVND (reference sequence).

The V gene is TRBV4-2, the J gene TRBJ1-4; D not resolved. V lost 1 base and J lost 2, with 11 bases in between. CDR3 length: 16 residues. Per germline, CDR1 LGHNA and CDR2 YNFKEQ. The CDR3 DNA reads as TGTGCCAGCAGCCAAGGAGCCCCTGCTACTAATGAAAAACTGTTTTTT. Its protein is CASSQGAPATNEKLFF.

This clone was seen a single time. The chain employs TRBV7-9 and TRBJ1-1; D is undetermined. V dropped 4 bases and J dropped 4 bases, with 19 bases sitting between them. The germline V gene has CDR1 SEHNR and CDR2 FQNEAQ (reference sequence). This CDR3 has 16 residues. CDR3 in DNA: TGTGCCAGCAGCTCCAAGCCCATACCGGCGGGCACTGAAGCTTTCTTT. Its translation is CASSSKPIPAGTEAFF. The entire variable domain, with the rest obtained from reference TRBV7-9 and TRBJ1-1, is as follows: DTGVSQNPRHKITKRGQNVTFRCDPISEHNRLYWYRQTLGQGPEFLTYFQNEAQLEKSRLLSDRFSAERPKGSFSTLEIQRTEQGDSAMYLCASSSKPIPAGTEAFFGQGTRLTVV.

The gene calls are TRBV27 and TRBJ1-1; D is unresolved. The CDR3 runs to 14 residues. CDR1 and CDR2 (germline): MNHEY, SMNVEV (reference sequence). V was cut by 3 bases and J by 1 base, with 9 bases left in between. The CDR3 here is CASSFSPGNTEAFF. For the CDR3, the DNA is TGTGCCAGCAGTTTTAGCCCGGGGAACACTGAAGCTTTCTTT.

The chain joins TRBV6-5 to TRBJ1-1, with TRBD1 as a possible D gene (6 bases). This CDR3 region has 13 residues. Germline V gene data show CDR1 as MNHEY and CDR2 as SVGAGI. V lost 7 bases and J 4 bases, leaving 13 bases between the germline ends. CDR3: CASTRGEGTEAFF. The CDR3 DNA reads as TGTGCCAGCACCAGGGGAGAGGGCACTGAAGCTTTCTTT.